Below, 10 T cell receptor beta chains from the same sample are listed, as sequenced in a study of T cell responses to AZD1222 COVID-19 vaccine. Here immunoSEQ multiplex PCR was the method, and the copy in TCRdb shows in-frame clones only, minus some. This sample has more than 150,000 clones, with 80% to 90% found just once. Material: peripheral blood, obtained on day 0 of AZD1222 vaccination. These receptor sequences come from an adult in good health.

This clone was found once. This chain joins TRBV9 and TRBJ2-2, with TRBD1 as a possible D gene (5 bases). The germline CDR1 and CDR2 sequences are SGDLS and YYNGEE. Between the trimmed V and J ends, which lost 0 bases and 4 bases, there was a span of 13 bases. The CDR3 runs 16 residues. CDR3 in amino acids: CASSVGVGRSTGELFF. The CDR3 DNA reads TGTGCCAGCAGCGTAGGTGTGGGGCGCAGCACCGGGGAGCTGTTTTTT.

The rearrangement uses TRBV4-2 and TRBJ2-7; TRBD1 matches at 8 bases. V was pared by 3 bases and J by 5 bases, with 9 bases of the junction left unmatched. This CDR3 comprises 15 residues. Germline loops: CDR1 LGHNA, CDR2 YNFKEQ. This CDR3 is CASSQGDRPLHEQYF. CDR3 DNA sequence: TGTGCCAGCAGCCAGGGGGACAGGCCTCTCCACGAGCAGTACTTC.

V is TRBV4-2 and J is TRBJ2-5, with D tentatively TRBD1 or TRBD2 (5 bases each). Germline V lookup: CDR1 LGHNA, CDR2 YNFKEQ. Between the trimmed V and J ends, which lost 0 bases and 6 bases, there was a span of 8 bases. This CDR3 contains 13 residues. The CDR3 protein is CASSQEKGQTQYF. The CDR3 DNA reads TGTGCCAGCAGCCAAGAGAAGGGACAGACCCAGTACTTC.

V is TRBV11-2 and J is TRBJ2-5, with 10 bases lining up with TRBD1. The germline CDR1 and CDR2 sequences are SGHAT and FQNNGV. The CDR3 is made up of 15 amino acids. Unmatched junction bases numbered 4, after V lost 1 base and J lost 5 bases. The CDR3 region is CASSLGQGARETQYF. The CDR3, as DNA: TGTGCCAGCAGCTTAGGACAGGGGGCGCGGGAGACCCAGTACTTC.

This clone appeared a single time. The V call is TRBV7-9, the J call TRBJ2-5; weak D call: TRBD2 (5 bases). The CDR3 totals 15 residues. Trimming pared 5 bases from V and 4 bases from J, leaving 17 bases between. The germline V gene has CDR1 SEHNR and CDR2 FQNEAQ (reference sequence). The CDR3 DNA reads TGTGCCAGCAGCCCAAGAGGAGGAGTTGGAGAGACCCAGTACTTC. Translation gives CASSPRGGVGETQYF.

CDR3 nucleotides: TGTGCCAGCAGTTCTCCGCGACAGGGAAACACCGGGGAGCTGTTTTTT. This encodes CASSSPRQGNTGELFF. This chain uses TRBV6-5 with TRBJ2-2; the match to TRBD1 covers 7 bases. Looked up from germline, CDR1 is MNHEY and CDR2 is SVGAGI. Germline trimming cut 4 bases from V and 2 bases from J; bases unmatched to any gene: 7. The CDR3 runs 16 residues.

The V call is TRBV28, the J call TRBJ1-3, with TRBD1 matching over 7 bases. The ends lost 5 bases at V and 4 bases at J; junction bases unmatched: 8. The CDR3 is 15 amino acids. Germline-derived CDR1 and CDR2 are MDHEN and SYDVKM. CDR3 nucleotide sequence: TGTGCCAGCAGTCGGGAGGGGGCGCGGGGAAACACCATATATTTT. Translated, it gives CASSREGARGNTIYF.

The V and J genes are TRBV11-3 and TRBJ2-5, with 9 nucleotides matching TRBD2. V was clipped by 4 bases and J by 5 bases; unmatched bases: 8. The CDR3 is 15 residues long. CDR1 is SGHNT, CDR2 YENEEA, per germline. Here the CDR3 reads CASSSRSGSGETQYF. The CDR3 bases are TGTGCCAGCAGCTCCCGTAGCGGGAGCGGGGAGACCCAGTACTTC.

This rearrangement joins TRBV4-2 to TRBJ1-2, with D possibly matching TRBD1 (5 bases). Germline CDR1 LGHNA, CDR2 YNFKEQ. V lost 3 bases and J 0 bases, leaving 17 bases between the germline ends. This CDR3 is built from 17 residues. The CDR3 coding sequence is TGTGCCAGCAGCCAGGGGCTGGATGGCCTAACTAACTATGGCTACACCTTC. Protein sequence: CASSQGLDGLTNYGYTF.

This chain uses TRBV6-6 with TRBJ2-4; 9 nucleotides match TRBD1. Per the germline V gene, CDR1 is MNHNY and CDR2 is SVGAGI (reference sequence). The CDR3 spans 16 residues. The ends lost 6 bases at V and 3 bases at J; junction bases unmatched: 9. Here the CDR3 reads CASSLQGARFKNIQYF. Written as DNA, the CDR3 is TGTGCCAGCAGCCTACAGGGGGCGCGTTTCAAAAACATTCAGTACTTC.